This T cell receptor (beta chain) was found in a study of Ad26.COV2.S vaccination and SARS-CoV-2 variants. Treatment here: over 15 received Ad26.COV2.S at low or high dose, single or two shots; several received placebo; per-sample allocation not given. Samples came from day 63 after the first vaccine or placebo injection. Built on an Ad26 vector, the vaccine expressed Wuhan-strain SARS-CoV-2 spike. The assay was immunoSEQ multiplex PCR, and TCRdb's table has in-frame clones only and misses some. The sample yields hundreds of thousands of clones, roughly 90% seen once. As to this clone: The antigen remains unidentified.

Whole-study results and caveats: While placebo recipients had lower spike-specific TCR breadth, vaccine recipients had more. Total T cell responses, in the TCR breadth and depth analyses, may have been underestimated.

V trimming: 5 bases; J trimming: 4 bases; junction bases outside the gene matches: 8. From germline, CDR1 is SGHDN and CDR2 FVKESK. This CDR3 spans 15 amino acids. The V call is TRBV14, the J call TRBJ2-1, with 7 bases matching TRBD1. This specimen was peripheral blood, taken in a trial of Ad26.COV2.S vaccine versus placebo. This receptor was taken from a person aged 18-65 years who received the Ad26.COV2.S COVID-19 vaccine or a placebo. CDR3 DNA sequence: TGTGCCAGCAGCGGCCCTAGGGGGCAGTACAATGAGCAGTTCTTC. Amino acid sequence: CASSGPRGQYNEQFF.